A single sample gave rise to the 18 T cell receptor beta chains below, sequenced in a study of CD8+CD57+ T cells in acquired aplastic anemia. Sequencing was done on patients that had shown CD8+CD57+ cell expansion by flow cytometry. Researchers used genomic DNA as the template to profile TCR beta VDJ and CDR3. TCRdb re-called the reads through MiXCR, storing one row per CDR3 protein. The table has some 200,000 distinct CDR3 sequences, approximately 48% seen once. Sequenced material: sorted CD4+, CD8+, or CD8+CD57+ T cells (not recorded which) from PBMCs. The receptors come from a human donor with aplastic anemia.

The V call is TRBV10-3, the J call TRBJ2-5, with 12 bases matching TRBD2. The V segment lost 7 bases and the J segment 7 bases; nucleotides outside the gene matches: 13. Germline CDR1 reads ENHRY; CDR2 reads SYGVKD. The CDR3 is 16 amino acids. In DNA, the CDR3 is TGTGCCATCACCTCGGGGACTAGCGGGTTAGGGGGGACCCAGTACTTC. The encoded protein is CAITSGTSGLGGTQYF.

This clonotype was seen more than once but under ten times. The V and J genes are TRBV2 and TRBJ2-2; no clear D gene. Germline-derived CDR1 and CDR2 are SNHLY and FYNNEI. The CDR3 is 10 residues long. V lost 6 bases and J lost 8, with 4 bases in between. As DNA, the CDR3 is TGTGCCAGCAGGACAGGGGAGCTGTTTTTT. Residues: CASRTGELFF.

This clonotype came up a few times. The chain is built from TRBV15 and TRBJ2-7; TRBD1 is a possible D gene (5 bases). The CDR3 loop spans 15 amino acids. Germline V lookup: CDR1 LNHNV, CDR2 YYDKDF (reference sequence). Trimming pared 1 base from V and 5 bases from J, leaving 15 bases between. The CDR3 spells CATSRAARAPHEQYF. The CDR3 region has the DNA TGTGCCACCAGCAGAGCGGCCAGGGCGCCCCACGAGCAGTACTTC.

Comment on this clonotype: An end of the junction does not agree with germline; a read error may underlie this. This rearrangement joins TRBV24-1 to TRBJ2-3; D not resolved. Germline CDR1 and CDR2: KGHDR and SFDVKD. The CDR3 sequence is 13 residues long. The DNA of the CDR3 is TGTGCCACCAGTGATCCAAGCATAGATACGCAGTATTTT. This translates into CATSDPSIDTQYF.

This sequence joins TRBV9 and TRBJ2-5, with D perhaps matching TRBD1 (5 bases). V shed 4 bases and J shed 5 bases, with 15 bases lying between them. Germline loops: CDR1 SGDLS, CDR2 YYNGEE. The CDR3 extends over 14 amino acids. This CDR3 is CASSPRTGWETQYF. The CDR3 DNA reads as TGTGCCAGCAGCCCCCGTACAGGTTGGGAGACCCAGTACTTC.

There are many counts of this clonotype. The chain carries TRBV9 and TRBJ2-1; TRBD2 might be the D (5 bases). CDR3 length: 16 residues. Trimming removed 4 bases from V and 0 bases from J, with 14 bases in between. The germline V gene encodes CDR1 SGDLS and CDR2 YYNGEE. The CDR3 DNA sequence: TGTGCCAGCAGCACGAGCGGTTCAAGCTCCTACAATGAGCAGTTCTTC. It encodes CASSTSGSSSYNEQFF. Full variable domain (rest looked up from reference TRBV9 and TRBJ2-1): DSGVTQTPKHLITATGQRVTLRCSPRSGDLSVYWYQQSLDQGLQFLIQYYNGEERAKGNILERFSAQQFPDLHSELNLSSLELGDSALYFCASSTSGSSSYNEQFFGPGTRLTVL.

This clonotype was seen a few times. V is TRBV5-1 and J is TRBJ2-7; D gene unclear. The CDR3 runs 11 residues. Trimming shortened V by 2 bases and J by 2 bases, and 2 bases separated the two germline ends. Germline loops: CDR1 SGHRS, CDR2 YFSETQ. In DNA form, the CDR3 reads TGCGCCAGCAGCTTTGCCTACGAGCAGTACTTC. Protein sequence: CASSFAYEQYF.

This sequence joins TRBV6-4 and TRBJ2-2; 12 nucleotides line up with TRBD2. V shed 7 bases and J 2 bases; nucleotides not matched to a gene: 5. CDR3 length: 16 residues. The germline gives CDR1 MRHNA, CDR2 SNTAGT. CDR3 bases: TGTGCCAGCAAAAGGACTAGCGGGGAAAACACCGGGGAGCTGTTTTTT. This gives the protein CASKRTSGENTGELFF.

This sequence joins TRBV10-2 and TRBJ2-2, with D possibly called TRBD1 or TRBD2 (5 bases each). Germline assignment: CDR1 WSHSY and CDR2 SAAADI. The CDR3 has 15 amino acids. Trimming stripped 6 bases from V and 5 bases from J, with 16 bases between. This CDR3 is CASSRDPRGTGELFF. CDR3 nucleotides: TGCGCCAGCAGCAGGGACCCCCGAGGGACCGGGGAGCTGTTTTTT.

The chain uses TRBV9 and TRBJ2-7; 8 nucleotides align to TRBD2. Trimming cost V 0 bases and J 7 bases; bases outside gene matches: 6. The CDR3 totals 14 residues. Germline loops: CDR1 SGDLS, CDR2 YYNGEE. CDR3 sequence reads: CASSVAAGAREQYF. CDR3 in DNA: TGTGCCAGCAGCGTAGCAGCGGGGGCCCGGGAGCAGTACTTC.

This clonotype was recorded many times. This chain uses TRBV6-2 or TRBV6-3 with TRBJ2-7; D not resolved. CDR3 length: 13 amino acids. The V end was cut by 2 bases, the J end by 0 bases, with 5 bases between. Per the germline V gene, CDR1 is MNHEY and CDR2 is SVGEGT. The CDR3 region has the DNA TGTGCCAGCAGTTACGCGAGCTCCTACGAGCAGTACTTC. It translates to CASSYASSYEQYF.

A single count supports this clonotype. This chain's CDR3 is CASSPGREGYGYTF. CDR3 DNA sequence: TGTGCCAGTAGTCCCGGACGGGAGGGCTATGGCTACACCTTC. The chain carries TRBV19 and TRBJ1-2; D gene ambiguous. Deletions cut 5 bases from V and 4 bases from J, with 14 bases between. The CDR3 covers 14 residues. From germline, CDR1 is LNHDA and CDR2 SQIVND (reference sequence).

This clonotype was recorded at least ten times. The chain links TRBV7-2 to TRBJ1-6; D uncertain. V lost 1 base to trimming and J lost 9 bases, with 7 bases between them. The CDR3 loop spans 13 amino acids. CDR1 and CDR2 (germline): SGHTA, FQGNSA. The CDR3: CASSLDAASPLHF. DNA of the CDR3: TGTGCCAGCAGCTTAGATGCGGCTTCACCCCTCCACTTT. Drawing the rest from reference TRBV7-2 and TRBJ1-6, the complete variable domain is GAGVSQSPSNKVTEKGKDVELRCDPISGHTALYWYRQSLGQGLEFLIYFQGNSAPDKSGLPSDRFSAERTGGSVSTLTIQRTQQEDSAVYLCASSLDAASPLHFGNGTRLTVT.

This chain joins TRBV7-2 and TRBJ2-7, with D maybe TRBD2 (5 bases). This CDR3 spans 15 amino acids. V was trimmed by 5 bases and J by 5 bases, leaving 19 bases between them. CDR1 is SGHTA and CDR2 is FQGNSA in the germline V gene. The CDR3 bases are TGTGCCAGCAGCCCGTCGCGGGTGAGCAGCCACGAGCAGTACTTC. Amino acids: CASSPSRVSSHEQYF.

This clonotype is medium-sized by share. CDR3 in amino acids: CASRKTGGPDTQYF. The CDR3 DNA sequence: TGTGCCAGTCGAAAAACAGGGGGCCCAGATACGCAGTATTTT. The V gene is TRBV19, the J gene TRBJ2-3; 9 nucleotides match TRBD1. The CDR3 covers 14 residues. V dropped 8 bases and J dropped 4; count of bases not matched to a gene: 7. Germline CDR1 and CDR2: LNHDA and SQIVND (reference sequence).

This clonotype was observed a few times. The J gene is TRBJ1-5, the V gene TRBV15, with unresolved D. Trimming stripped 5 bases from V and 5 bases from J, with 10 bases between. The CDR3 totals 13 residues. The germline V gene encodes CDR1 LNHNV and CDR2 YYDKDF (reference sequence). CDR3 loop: CATSSGRDQPQHF. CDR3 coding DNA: TGTGCCACCAGCTCCGGAAGGGATCAGCCCCAGCATTTT.

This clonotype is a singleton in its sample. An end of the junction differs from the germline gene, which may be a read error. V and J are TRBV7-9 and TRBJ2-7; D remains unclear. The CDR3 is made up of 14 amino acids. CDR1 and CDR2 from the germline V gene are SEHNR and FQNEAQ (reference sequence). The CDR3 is CASGLRLDDHEQYF. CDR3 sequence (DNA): TGTGCCAGCGGCTTACGACTGGACGACCACGAGCAGTACTTC.

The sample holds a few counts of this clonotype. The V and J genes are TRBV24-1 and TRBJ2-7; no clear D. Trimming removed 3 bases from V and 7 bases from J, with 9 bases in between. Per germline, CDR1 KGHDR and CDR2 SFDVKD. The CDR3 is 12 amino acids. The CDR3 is CATSDDIGEQYF. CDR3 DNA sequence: TGTGCCACCAGTGATGATATTGGGGAGCAGTACTTC.